This TCR beta chain was profiled in a study of beta chain features in type 1 diabetes. Study results and caveats: A potential PCR bias toward shorter templates would be equal in patient and control samples.

This clone has more than one count but fewer than ten. Its cognate antigen is unknown. Reverse transcribing all isolated RNA meant expressed TCRB transcripts were sequenced. The protocol was immunoSEQ multiplex PCR, while the TCRdb copy is restricted to in-frame clones and leaves out a portion. The data hold under 250,000 clones, with 13% to 15% observed a single time. Germline lookup yields CDR1 SEHNR and CDR2 FQNEAQ (reference sequence). V was shortened by 5 bases and J by 0 bases, with 12 bases between the two germline ends. The CDR3 consists of 15 residues. The V gene is TRBV7-9, the J gene TRBJ2-3; D is unresolved. The sequence was obtained from a woman between 40 and 50 years old in good health. Sequenced sample: naive CD4+ T cells from blood. In DNA form, the CDR3 reads TGTGCCAGCAGCAGAGGCCGAACCAGCACAGATACGCAGTATTTT. This sequence encodes CASSRGRTSTDTQYF.